This T cell receptor beta chain derives from a study of shared clonotypes between healthy human individuals. The V end lost 2 bases, the J end lost 0 bases, and 5 bases lay between the germline ends. The CDR3 sequence is 14 residues long. Germline V gene data show CDR1 as LGHNT and CDR2 as FRNRAP. As regards this clone: Its antigen is currently unknown.

Profiling relied on immunoSEQ multiplex PCR, and the TCRdb table lists in-frame clones only, not all of them. This sample yields 1.6 million or so clones, of which 98% are seen a single time; around 0.38% belongs to the top ten. Points from the study as a whole: Generation of non-shared clonotypes was less probable than generation of clonotypes shared by all four donors. Naive subsets generally exceeded memory subsets in estimated richness.

All donors were healthy HIV-negative adults lacking recent acute infections or vaccinations. The chain recombines TRBV12-5 with TRBJ1-3; D gene uncertain. The sequenced sample consisted of naive CD4+ T cells sorted from blood. Subset meaning: CD45RA+ positively selected. The source is a man between 25 and 39 years old in good health. CDR3 bases: TGTGCTAGTGGTTTGTCGGGCTCTGGAAACACCATATATTTT. This translates into CASGLSGSGNTIYF.